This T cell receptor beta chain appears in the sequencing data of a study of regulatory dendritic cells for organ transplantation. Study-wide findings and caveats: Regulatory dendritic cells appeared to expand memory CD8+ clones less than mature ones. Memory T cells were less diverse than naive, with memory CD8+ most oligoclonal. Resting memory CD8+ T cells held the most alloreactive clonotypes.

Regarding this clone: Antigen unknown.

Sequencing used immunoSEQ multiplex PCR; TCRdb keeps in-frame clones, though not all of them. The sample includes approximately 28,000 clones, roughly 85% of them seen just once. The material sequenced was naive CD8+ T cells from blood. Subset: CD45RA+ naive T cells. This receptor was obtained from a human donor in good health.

CDR3: CASSLARLDYKEQFF. The CDR3 nucleotides read TGTGCCAGCAGCTTAGCCCGGCTGGACTATAAAGAGCAGTTCTTC. The V and J genes are TRBV7-6 and TRBJ2-1; D is possibly TRBD2 (6 bases). This CDR3 has 15 residues. The V and J ends lost 0 bases and 10 bases respectively, with 16 bases between them. Germline V gives CDR1 SGHVS, CDR2 FNYEAQ.